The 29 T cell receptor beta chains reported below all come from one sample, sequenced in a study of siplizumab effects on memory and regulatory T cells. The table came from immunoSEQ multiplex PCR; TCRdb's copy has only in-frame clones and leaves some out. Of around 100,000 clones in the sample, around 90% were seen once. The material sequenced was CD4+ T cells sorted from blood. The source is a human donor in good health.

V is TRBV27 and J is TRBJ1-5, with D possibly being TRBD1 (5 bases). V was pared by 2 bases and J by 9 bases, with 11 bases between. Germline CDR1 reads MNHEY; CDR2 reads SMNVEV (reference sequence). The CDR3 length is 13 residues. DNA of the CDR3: TGTGCCAGCAGTTTAGGGGGTCTGGGGCCCCAGCATTTT. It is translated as CASSLGGLGPQHF.

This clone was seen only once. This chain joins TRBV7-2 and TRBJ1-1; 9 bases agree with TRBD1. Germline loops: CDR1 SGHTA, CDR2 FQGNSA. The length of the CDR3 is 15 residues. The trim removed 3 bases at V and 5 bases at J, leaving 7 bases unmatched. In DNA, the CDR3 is TGTGCCAGCAGCTTTCTCCGACAGGGGGTTACTGAAGCTTTCTTT. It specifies CASSFLRQGVTEAFF. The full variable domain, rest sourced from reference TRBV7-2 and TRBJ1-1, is GAGVSQSPSNKVTEKGKDVELRCDPISGHTALYWYRQSLGQGLEFLIYFQGNSAPDKSGLPSDRFSAERTGGSVSTLTIQRTQQEDSAVYLCASSFLRQGVTEAFFGQGTRLTVV.

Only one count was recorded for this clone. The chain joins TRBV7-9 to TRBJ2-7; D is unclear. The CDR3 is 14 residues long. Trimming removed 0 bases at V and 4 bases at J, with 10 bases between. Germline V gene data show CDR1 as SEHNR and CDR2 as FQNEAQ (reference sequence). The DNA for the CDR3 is TGTGCCAGCAGCTTAGCTCCCATAGGGTACGAGCAGTACTTC. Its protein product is CASSLAPIGYEQYF. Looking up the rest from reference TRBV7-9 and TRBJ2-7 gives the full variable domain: DTGVSQNPRHKITKRGQNVTFRCDPISEHNRLYWYRQTLGQGPEFLTYFQNEAQLEKSRLLSDRFSAERPKGSFSTLEIQRTEQGDSAMYLCASSLAPIGYEQYFGPGTRLTVT.

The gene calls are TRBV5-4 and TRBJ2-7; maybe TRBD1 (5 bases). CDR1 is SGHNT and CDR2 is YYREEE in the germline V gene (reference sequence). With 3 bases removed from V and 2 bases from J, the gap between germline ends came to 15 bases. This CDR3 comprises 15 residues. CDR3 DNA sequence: TGTGCCAGCAGCTCGCCTGGCCAGGGAACCTACGAGCAGTACTTC. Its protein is CASSSPGQGTYEQYF.

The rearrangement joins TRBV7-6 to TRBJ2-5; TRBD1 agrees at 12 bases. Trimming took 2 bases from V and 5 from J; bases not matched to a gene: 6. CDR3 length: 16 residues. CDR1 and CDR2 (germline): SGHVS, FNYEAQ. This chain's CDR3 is CASSLRGQGALETQYF. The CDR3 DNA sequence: TGTGCCAGCAGCTTACGGGGACAGGGGGCGTTGGAGACCCAGTACTTC.

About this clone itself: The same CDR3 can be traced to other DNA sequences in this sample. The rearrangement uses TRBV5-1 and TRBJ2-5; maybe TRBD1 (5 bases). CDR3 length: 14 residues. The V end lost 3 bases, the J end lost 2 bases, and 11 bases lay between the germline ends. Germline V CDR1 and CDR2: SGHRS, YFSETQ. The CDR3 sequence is CASSSGQLQETQYF. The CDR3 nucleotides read TGCGCCAGCAGCTCAGGGCAGCTTCAAGAGACCCAGTACTTC.

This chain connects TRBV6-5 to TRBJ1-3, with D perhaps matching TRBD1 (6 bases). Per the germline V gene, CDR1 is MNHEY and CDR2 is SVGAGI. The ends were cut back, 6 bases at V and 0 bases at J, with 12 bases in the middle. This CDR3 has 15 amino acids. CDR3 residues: CASRPQGISGNTIYF. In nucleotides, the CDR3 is TGTGCCAGCAGGCCGCAGGGGATCTCTGGAAACACCATATATTTT.

The CDR3 DNA reads TGTGCCAGCAGGCGACAGGGGGCGGTCACAGATACGCAGTATTTT. Its protein product is CASRRQGAVTDTQYF. V and J are TRBV6-5 and TRBJ2-3, with TRBD1 matching over 10 bases. V was clipped by 6 bases and J by 2 bases; unmatched bases: 5. In germline, CDR1 is MNHEY, CDR2 SVGAGI. This CDR3 is 15 amino acids long.

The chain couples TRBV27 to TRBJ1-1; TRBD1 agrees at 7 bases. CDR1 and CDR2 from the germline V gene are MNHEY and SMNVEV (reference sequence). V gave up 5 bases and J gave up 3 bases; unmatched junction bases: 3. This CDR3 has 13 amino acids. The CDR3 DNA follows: TGTGCCAGCAGTCTTACAGGGGACACTGAAGCTTTCTTT. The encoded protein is CASSLTGDTEAFF.

CDR3 region: CASSFSTGVYEQYF. In nucleotides, the CDR3 is TGTGCCAGCAGTTTCTCGACAGGGGTCTACGAGCAGTACTTC. The V call is TRBV28, the J call TRBJ2-7; TRBD1 aligns across 8 bases. V shed 3 bases, J shed 3 bases, and the junction held 4 bases outside the gene matches. This CDR3 comprises 14 residues. Germline loops: CDR1 MDHEN, CDR2 SYDVKM.

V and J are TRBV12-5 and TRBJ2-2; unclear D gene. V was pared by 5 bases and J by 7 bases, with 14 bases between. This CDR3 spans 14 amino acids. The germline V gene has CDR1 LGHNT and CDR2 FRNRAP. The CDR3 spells CASGLSSMIGELFF. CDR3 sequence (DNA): TGTGCTAGTGGTCTCTCATCCATGATCGGGGAGCTGTTTTTT.

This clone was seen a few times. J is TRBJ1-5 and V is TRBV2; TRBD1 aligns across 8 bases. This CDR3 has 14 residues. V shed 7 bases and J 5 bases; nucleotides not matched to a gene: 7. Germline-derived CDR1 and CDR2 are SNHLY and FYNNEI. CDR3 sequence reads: CASNLQGGYQPQHF. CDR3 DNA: TGTGCCAGCAACCTACAGGGGGGTTATCAGCCCCAGCATTTT. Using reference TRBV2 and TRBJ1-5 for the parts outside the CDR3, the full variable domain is EPEVTQTPSHQVTQMGQEVILRCVPISNHLYFYWYRQILGQKVEFLVSFYNNEISEKSEIFDDQFSVERPDGSNFTLKIRSTKLEDSAMYFCASNLQGGYQPQHFGDGTRLSIL.

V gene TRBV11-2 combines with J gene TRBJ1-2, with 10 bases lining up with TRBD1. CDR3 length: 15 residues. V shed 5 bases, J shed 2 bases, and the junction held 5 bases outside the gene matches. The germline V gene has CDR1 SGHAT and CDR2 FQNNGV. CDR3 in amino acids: CASSASTGGNYGYTF. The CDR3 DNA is TGTGCCAGCAGCGCCTCGACAGGGGGCAACTATGGCTACACCTTC.

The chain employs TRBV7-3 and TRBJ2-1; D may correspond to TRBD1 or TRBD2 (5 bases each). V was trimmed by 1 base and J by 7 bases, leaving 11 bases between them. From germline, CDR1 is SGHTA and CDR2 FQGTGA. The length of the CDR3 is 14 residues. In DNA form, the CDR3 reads TGTGCCAGCAGCTTAAGTTCCGGGGCGAATGAGCAGTTCTTC. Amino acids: CASSLSSGANEQFF.

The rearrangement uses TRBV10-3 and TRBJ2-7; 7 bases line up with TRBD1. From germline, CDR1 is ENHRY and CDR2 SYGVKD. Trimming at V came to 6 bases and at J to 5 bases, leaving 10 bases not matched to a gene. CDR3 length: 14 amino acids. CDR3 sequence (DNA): TGTGCCATCAGCCCATCGACAGGGCTGAACGAGCAGTACTTC. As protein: CAISPSTGLNEQYF.

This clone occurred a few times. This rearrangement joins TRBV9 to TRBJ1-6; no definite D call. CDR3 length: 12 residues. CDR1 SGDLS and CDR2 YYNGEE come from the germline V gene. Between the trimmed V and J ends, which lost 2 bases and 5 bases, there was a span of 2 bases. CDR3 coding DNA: TGTGCCAGCAGCGTTAATAATTCACCCCTCCACTTT. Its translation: CASSVNNSPLHF.

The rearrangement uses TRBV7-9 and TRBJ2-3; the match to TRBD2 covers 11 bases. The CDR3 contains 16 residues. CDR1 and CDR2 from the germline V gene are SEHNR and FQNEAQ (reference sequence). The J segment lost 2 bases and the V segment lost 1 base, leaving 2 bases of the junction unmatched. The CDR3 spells CASSLGSGGVTDTQYF. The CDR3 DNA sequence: TGTGCCAGCAGCTTAGGTAGCGGGGGGGTCACAGATACGCAGTATTTT.

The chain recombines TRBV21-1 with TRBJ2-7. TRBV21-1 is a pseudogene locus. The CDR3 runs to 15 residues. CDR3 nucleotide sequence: TGTGCCAGCAGCAAAGGTCGGACCTTACTCTGCGAGCAGTACTTC. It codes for CASSKGRTLLCEQYF.

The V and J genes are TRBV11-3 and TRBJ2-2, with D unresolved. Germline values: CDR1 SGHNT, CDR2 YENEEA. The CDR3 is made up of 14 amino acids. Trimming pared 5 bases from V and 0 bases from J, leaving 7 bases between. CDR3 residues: CASSDNTNTGELFF. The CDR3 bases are TGTGCCAGCAGCGATAATACGAACACCGGGGAGCTGTTTTTT.

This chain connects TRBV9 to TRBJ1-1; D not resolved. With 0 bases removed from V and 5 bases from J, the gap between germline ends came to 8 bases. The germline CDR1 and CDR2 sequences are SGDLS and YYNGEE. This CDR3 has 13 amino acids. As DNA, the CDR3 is TGTGCCAGCAGCGTAGGCAGTTGGACTGAAGCTTTCTTT. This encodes CASSVGSWTEAFF.

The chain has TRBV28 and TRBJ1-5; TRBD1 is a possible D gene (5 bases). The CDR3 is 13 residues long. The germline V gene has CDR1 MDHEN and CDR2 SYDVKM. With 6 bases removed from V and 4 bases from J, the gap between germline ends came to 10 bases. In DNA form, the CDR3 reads TGTGCCAGCAGGGTGACAGCGAATCAGCCCCAGCATTTT. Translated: CASRVTANQPQHF.

As DNA, the CDR3 is TGTGCCAGCAGACACGGGACAGTCCTCTATGGCTACACCTTC. This encodes CASRHGTVLYGYTF. This chain uses TRBV6-5 with TRBJ1-2; TRBD1 aligns across 7 bases. The CDR3 consists of 14 residues. The germline V gene has CDR1 MNHEY and CDR2 SVGAGI. V trimming: 6 bases; J trimming: 4 bases; junction bases outside the gene matches: 8.

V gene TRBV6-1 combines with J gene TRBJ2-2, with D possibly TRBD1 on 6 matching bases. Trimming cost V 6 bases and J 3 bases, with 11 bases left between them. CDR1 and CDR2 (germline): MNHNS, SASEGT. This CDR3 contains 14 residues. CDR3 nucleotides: TGTGCCAGCAGCACAACAGGGTACACCGGGGAGCTGTTTTTT. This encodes CASSTTGYTGELFF.

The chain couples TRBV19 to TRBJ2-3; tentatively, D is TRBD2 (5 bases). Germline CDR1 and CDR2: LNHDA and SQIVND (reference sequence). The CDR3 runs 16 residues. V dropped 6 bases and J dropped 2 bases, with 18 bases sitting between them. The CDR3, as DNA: TGTGCCAGTAGACCTGGACTCGCCGTATACACAGATACGCAGTATTTT. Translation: CASRPGLAVYTDTQYF.

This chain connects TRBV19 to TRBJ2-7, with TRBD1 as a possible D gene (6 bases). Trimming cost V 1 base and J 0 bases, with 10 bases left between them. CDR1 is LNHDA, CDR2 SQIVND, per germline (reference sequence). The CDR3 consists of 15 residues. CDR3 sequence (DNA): TGTGCCAGTAGTATAGCCACAGGGAGCTCCTACGAGCAGTACTTC. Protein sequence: CASSIATGSSYEQYF. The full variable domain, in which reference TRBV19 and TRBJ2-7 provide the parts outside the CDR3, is DGGITQSPKYLFRKEGQNVTLSCEQNLNHDAMYWYRQDPGQGLRLIYYSQIVNDFQKGDIAEGYSVSREKKESFPLTVTSAQKNPTAFYLCASSIATGSSYEQYFGPGTRLTVT.

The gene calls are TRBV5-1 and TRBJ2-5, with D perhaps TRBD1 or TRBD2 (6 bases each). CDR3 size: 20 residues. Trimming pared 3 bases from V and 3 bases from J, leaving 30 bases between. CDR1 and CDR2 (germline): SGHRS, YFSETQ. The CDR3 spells CASSYSRTDYRQVEEETQYF. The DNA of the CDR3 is TGCGCCAGCAGCTATTCCCGGACGGACTACAGACAGGTGGAGGAAGAGACCCAGTACTTC.

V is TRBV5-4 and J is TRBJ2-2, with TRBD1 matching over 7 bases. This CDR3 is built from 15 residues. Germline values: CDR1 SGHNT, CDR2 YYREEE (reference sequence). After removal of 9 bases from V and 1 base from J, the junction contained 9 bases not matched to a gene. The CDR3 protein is CATSNRGRNTGELFF. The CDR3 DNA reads TGTGCCACTTCGAACAGGGGAAGGAACACCGGGGAGCTGTTTTTT.

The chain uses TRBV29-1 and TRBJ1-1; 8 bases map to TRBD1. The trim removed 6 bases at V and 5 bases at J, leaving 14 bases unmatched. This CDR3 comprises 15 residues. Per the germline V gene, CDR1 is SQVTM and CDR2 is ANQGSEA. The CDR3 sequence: CSVDGQGFAGTEAFF. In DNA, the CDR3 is TGCAGCGTAGATGGACAGGGCTTCGCTGGGACTGAAGCTTTCTTT.

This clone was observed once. In DNA, the CDR3 is TGTGCCAGCGCCAGAGAGTCTCGCTCCTACAATGAGCAGTTCTTC. Translated, it gives CASARESRSYNEQFF. The rearrangement links TRBV6-1 to TRBJ2-1; D ambiguous. V was trimmed by 8 bases and J by 0 bases, leaving 14 bases between them. The CDR3 runs to 15 residues. The germline V gene encodes CDR1 MNHNS and CDR2 SASEGT.